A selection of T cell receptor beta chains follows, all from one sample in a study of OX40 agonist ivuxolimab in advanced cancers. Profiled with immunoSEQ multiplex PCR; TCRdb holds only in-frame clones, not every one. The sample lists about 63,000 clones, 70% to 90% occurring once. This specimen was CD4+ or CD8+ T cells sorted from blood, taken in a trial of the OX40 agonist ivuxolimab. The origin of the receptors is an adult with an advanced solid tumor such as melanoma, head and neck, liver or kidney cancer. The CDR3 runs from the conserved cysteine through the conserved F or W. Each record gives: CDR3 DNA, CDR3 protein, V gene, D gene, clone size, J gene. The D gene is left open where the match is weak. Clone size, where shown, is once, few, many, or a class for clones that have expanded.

CDR3nt: TGTGCCAGCAGTTCTCCCAGCGTTTCCTACGAGCAGTACTTC
CDR3aa: CASSSPSVSYEQYF
v_gene: TRBV28
d_gene: NA
abundance: NA
j_gene: TRBJ2-7

CDR3nt: TGTGCCAGCAGTGATGTCTTCGAGCGGGAGCCCCAAGAGACCCAGTACTTC
CDR3aa: CASSDVFEREPQETQYF
v_gene: TRBV6-4
d_gene: TRBD2
abundance: NA
j_gene: TRBJ2-5

CDR3nt: TGTGCCAGCAGCTTAGGCGCTCTCGGGGCGCACGGCTACACCTTC
CDR3aa: CASSLGALGAHGYTF
v_gene: TRBV7-9
d_gene: NA
abundance: NA
j_gene: TRBJ1-2

CDR3nt: TGTGCCAGCTCATCTCTTGGACTAGCGGGAGGGCCTTTGGGGTTCTACGAGCAGTACTTC
CDR3aa: CASSSLGLAGGPLGFYEQYF
v_gene: TRBV18
d_gene: TRBD2
abundance: NA
j_gene: TRBJ2-7

CDR3nt: TGTGCCTGGAGCCGCGGACTAGCGGGAGGGTCAGATACGCAGTATTTT
CDR3aa: CAWSRGLAGGSDTQYF
v_gene: TRBV30
d_gene: TRBD2
abundance: NA
j_gene: TRBJ2-3

CDR3nt: TGTGCCAGCAGCTTATCCCAGACTAGCGCACTAATGGAGCAGTACTTC
CDR3aa: CASSLSQTSALMEQYF
v_gene: TRBV7-9
d_gene: TRBD2
abundance: NA
j_gene: TRBJ2-5

CDR3nt: TGTGCCAGCAGCCAACGACAGGAGGGCTACGAGCAGTACTTC
CDR3aa: CASSQRQEGYEQYF
v_gene: TRBV11-1
d_gene: NA
abundance: NA
j_gene: TRBJ2-7

CDR3nt: TGTGCCTGGAGGCCTCGGGGGGCAAACACAGATACGCAGTATTTT
CDR3aa: CAWRPRGANTDTQYF
v_gene: TRBV30
d_gene: NA
abundance: NA
j_gene: TRBJ2-3

CDR3nt: TGTGCCAGCAGCCAAGTTGCGGGGAGGACTCAAGAGACCCAGTACTTC
CDR3aa: CASSQVAGRTQETQYF
v_gene: TRBV14
d_gene: NA
abundance: NA
j_gene: TRBJ2-5

CDR3nt: TGCGCCAGCAGCTTGGGACAGGGAGTATCCTACGAGCAGTACTTC
CDR3aa: CASSLGQGVSYEQYF
v_gene: TRBV5-1
d_gene: TRBD1
abundance: NA
j_gene: TRBJ2-7

CDR3nt: TGCAGTGCTCTGACTTGGGGCTACACCTTC
CDR3aa: CSALTWGYTF
v_gene: TRBV20-1
d_gene: NA
abundance: NA
j_gene: TRBJ1-2

CDR3nt: TGCGCCAGCAGCTTGATAGGGACTACGAACACCGGGGAGCTGTTTTTT
CDR3aa: CASSLIGTTNTGELFF
v_gene: TRBV5-1
d_gene: TRBD2
abundance: NA
j_gene: TRBJ2-2

CDR3nt: TGTGCCAGCAGTTTATCAGGGGCCGACCACGGGGAGCTGTTTTTT
CDR3aa: CASSLSGADHGELFF
v_gene: TRBV27
d_gene: NA
abundance: NA
j_gene: TRBJ2-2

CDR3nt: TGTGCCAGCAGCCCTATGGGCCTGGGGACAGATACGCAGTATTTT
CDR3aa: CASSPMGLGTDTQYF
v_gene: TRBV9
d_gene: NA
abundance: NA
j_gene: TRBJ2-3

CDR3nt: TGCGCCAGCAGCTTGGCCGGGACTAGCGGCAATGAGCAGTTCTTC
CDR3aa: CASSLAGTSGNEQFF
v_gene: TRBV5-1
d_gene: TRBD2
abundance: NA
j_gene: TRBJ2-1

CDR3nt: TGTGCCAGCAGCCAGGGTCCAGCGGGCAGACACTACGAGCAGTACTTC
CDR3aa: CASSQGPAGRHYEQYF
v_gene: TRBV14
d_gene: NA
abundance: NA
j_gene: TRBJ2-7

CDR3nt: TGTGCCTCACGAGGGCCTCTCTCCTACGAGCAGTACTTC
CDR3aa: CASRGPLSYEQYF
v_gene: TRBV6-1
d_gene: NA
abundance: NA
j_gene: TRBJ2-7

CDR3nt: TGTGCCAGCAGTGAAGACCAGGGACGGAGAAACTATGGCTACACCTTC
CDR3aa: CASSEDQGRRNYGYTF
v_gene: TRBV2
d_gene: NA
abundance: NA
j_gene: TRBJ1-2

CDR3nt: TGTGCCAGTAGTATGATGAGGGGAAGCACTGAAGCTTTCTTT
CDR3aa: CASSMMRGSTEAFF
v_gene: TRBV19
d_gene: NA
abundance: NA
j_gene: TRBJ1-1

CDR3nt: TGTGCCAGCAGCTGGACAGGTTACAATGAGCAGTTCTTC
CDR3aa: CASSWTGYNEQFF
v_gene: TRBV5-4
d_gene: TRBD1
abundance: NA
j_gene: TRBJ2-1

CDR3nt: TGTGCCAGCAGCCTAACCTTAAGACGGACAGATACGCAGTATTTT
CDR3aa: CASSLTLRRTDTQYF
v_gene: TRBV5-4
d_gene: NA
abundance: NA
j_gene: TRBJ2-3

CDR3nt: TGCGCCAGCAGCTTGGCAGGACAGGGGGCTAAGGAGACCCAGTACTTC
CDR3aa: CASSLAGQGAKETQYF
v_gene: TRBV5-1
d_gene: TRBD1
abundance: NA
j_gene: TRBJ2-5

CDR3nt: TGTGCCAGCAGTGACTTCGGGAACACTGAAGCTTTCTTT
CDR3aa: CASSDFGNTEAFF
v_gene: TRBV6-1
d_gene: NA
abundance: NA
j_gene: TRBJ1-1

CDR3nt: TGCGCCAGCAGCCAAAAACTCCTGACAGGGGATTGCAATCAGCCCCAGCATTTT
CDR3aa: CASSQKLLTGDCNQPQHF
v_gene: TRBV4-1
d_gene: TRBD1
abundance: NA
j_gene: TRBJ1-5

CDR3nt: TGTGCCAGCAGACTGGACAGGAGCTACGGCAATCAGCCCCAGCATTTT
CDR3aa: CASRLDRSYGNQPQHF
v_gene: TRBV6-6
d_gene: TRBD1
abundance: NA
j_gene: TRBJ1-5

CDR3nt: TGTGCCAGCAGCTCCGGATCGGCAACTAATGAAAAACTGTTTTTT
CDR3aa: CASSSGSATNEKLFF
v_gene: TRBV5-4
d_gene: NA
abundance: NA
j_gene: TRBJ1-4

CDR3nt: TGTGCCAGCAATGAACAGCCGGCCGTGGGCCCCTACGAGCAGTACTTC
CDR3aa: CASNEQPAVGPYEQYF
v_gene: TRBV6-1
d_gene: NA
abundance: NA
j_gene: TRBJ2-7

CDR3nt: TGTGCCAGCAGCGTAGACCCGACGCCGGAGGGAAACACCATATATTTT
CDR3aa: CASSVDPTPEGNTIYF
v_gene: TRBV9
d_gene: NA
abundance: NA
j_gene: TRBJ1-3

CDR3nt: TGTGCCAGCAGCTTAACCGGGAGAAGCCTCACCTCAGGCTACGAGCAGTACTTC
CDR3aa: CASSLTGRSLTSGYEQYF
v_gene: TRBV7-8
d_gene: NA
abundance: NA
j_gene: TRBJ2-7

CDR3nt: TGTGCCAGCAGCTTGAGATATGATCAGCCCCAGCATTTT
CDR3aa: CASSLRYDQPQHF
v_gene: TRBV11-2
d_gene: NA
abundance: NA
j_gene: TRBJ1-5

CDR3nt: TGTGCCAGCAGCGTTACGGTGAACACCGGGGAGCTGTTTTTT
CDR3aa: CASSVTVNTGELFF
v_gene: TRBV9
d_gene: NA
abundance: few
j_gene: TRBJ2-2

CDR3nt: TGTGCCAGCAGTGAATTTCTAGCGGGGTCCTACAATGAGCAGTTCTTC
CDR3aa: CASSEFLAGSYNEQFF
v_gene: TRBV6-1
d_gene: TRBD2
abundance: NA
j_gene: TRBJ2-1

CDR3nt: TGTGCCAGCAGCTTGGGGGTCGTTGACACTGAAGCTTTCTTT
CDR3aa: CASSLGVVDTEAFF
v_gene: TRBV5-4
d_gene: NA
abundance: NA
j_gene: TRBJ1-1

CDR3nt: TGTGCCAGCAGCAAGCTCCCCGGGGGACTTTCGGGAGAAAAACTGTTTTTT
CDR3aa: CASSKLPGGLSGEKLFF
v_gene: TRBV11-1
d_gene: NA
abundance: NA
j_gene: TRBJ1-4